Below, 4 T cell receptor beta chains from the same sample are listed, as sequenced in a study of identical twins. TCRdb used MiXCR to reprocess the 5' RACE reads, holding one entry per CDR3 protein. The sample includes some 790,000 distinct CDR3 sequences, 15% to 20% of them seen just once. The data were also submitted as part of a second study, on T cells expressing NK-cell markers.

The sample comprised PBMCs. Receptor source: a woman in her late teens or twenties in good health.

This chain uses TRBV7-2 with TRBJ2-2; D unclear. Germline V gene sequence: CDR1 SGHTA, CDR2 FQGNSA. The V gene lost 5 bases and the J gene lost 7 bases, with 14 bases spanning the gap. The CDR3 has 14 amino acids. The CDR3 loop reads CASSPVHKRGELFF. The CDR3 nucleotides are TGTGCCAGCAGCCCCGTCCACAAGCGCGGGGAGCTGTTTTTT.

CDR3 DNA sequence: TGTGCCAGCGGGGAGTCCACAGATACGCAGTATTTT. Its protein product is CASGESTDTQYF. The rearrangement links TRBV2 to TRBJ2-3; D possibly corresponds to TRBD2 (5 bases). This CDR3 contains 12 residues. Germline values: CDR1 SNHLY, CDR2 FYNNEI. V gave up 8 bases and J gave up 2 bases, with 8 bases separating them.

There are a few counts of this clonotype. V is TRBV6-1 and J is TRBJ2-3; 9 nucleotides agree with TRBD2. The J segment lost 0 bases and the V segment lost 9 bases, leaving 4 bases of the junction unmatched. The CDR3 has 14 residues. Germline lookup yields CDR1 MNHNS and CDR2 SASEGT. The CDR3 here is CASLAGPSTDTQYF. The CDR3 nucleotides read TGTGCCAGTCTAGCGGGGCCGAGCACAGATACGCAGTATTTT.

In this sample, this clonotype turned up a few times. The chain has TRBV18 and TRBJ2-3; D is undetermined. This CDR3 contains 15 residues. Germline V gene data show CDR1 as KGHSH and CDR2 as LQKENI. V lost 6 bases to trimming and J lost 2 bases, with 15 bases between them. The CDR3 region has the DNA TGTGCCAGCTCCGACCACCTGGCGGTCACAGATACGCAGTATTTT. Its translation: CASSDHLAVTDTQYF.